Detailed here is one TCR beta chain. TCRdb's copy holds only in-frame clones and misses some; the assay was immunoSEQ multiplex PCR. The sample lists about 82,000 clones; about nine tenths were seen once. These data belong to a study of control samples from healthy donors and cancer patients. The V end was cut by 0 bases, the J end by 3 bases, with 6 bases between. This CDR3 has 13 amino acids. Germline CDR1 is SGHNT and CDR2 is YYREEE (reference sequence). The V and J genes are TRBV5-4 and TRBJ1-2, with D possibly matching TRBD1 (5 bases). The sample taken for sequencing was blood. The TCR sequence derives from a man between 45 and 60 years old in good health. The CDR3 DNA follows: TGTGCCAGCAGCTTGGAGGGGCACTATGGCTACACCTTC. This gives the protein CASSLEGHYGYTF.